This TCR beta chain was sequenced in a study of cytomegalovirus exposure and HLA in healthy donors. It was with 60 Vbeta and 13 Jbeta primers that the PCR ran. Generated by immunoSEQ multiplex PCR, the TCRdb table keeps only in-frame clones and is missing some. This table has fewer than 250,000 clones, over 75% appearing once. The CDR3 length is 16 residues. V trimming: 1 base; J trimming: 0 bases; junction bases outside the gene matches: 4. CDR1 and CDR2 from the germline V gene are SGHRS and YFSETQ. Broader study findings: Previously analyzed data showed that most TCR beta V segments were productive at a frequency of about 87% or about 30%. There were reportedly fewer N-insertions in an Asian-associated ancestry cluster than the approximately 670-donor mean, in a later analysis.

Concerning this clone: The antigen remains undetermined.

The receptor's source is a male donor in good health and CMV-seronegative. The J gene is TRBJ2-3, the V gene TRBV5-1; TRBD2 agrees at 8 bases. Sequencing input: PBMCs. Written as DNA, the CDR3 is TGCGCCAGCAGCTTGAGGCAGCGGGGGAGCACAGATACGCAGTATTTT. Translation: CASSLRQRGSTDTQYF.